The clone carrying this T cell receptor (beta chain) was detected many times. The antigen is unknown. These data originate in a study of regulatory T cells in long-lasting Graves disease. Through Arm-PCR of CDR3 regions and iRepertoire HTBI primers, TCR beta libraries were built. MiXCR was run by TCRdb on the multiplex PCR reads, yielding one entry per CDR3 protein. Among around 460,000 distinct CDR3 sequences listed, approximately 22% were seen once. Germline V gene data show CDR1 as MDHEN and CDR2 as SYDVKM. V was shortened by 5 bases and J by 1 base, with 2 bases between the two germline ends. CDR3 length equals 12 residues. Stated time point: persistent/refractory GD, antithyroid drugs over 5 years with positive TRAb. PBMCs provided the RNA from which the TCR library was made. The study's findings and limits: TRBV28, TRBJ1-2 and TRBJ2-5 emerged as the favored segments in persistent disease.

Sample: peripheral blood mononuclear cells (PBMCs), taken when the disease was refractory, from a patient treated with antithyroid drugs. The chain recombines TRBV28 with TRBJ2-2; D call uncertain. This receptor was taken from a female donor with Graves disease. The CDR3 spells CASSKNTGELFF. The CDR3, as DNA: TGTGCCAGCAGTAAGAACACCGGGGAGCTGTTTTTT.